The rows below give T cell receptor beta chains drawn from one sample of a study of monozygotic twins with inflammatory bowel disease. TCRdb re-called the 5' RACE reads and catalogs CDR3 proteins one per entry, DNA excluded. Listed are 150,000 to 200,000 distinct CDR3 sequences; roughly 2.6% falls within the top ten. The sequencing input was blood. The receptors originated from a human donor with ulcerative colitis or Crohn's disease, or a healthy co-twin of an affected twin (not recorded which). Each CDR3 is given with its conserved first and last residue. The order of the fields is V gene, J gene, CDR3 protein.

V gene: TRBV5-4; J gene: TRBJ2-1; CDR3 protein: CASSLKTSAYNEQFF
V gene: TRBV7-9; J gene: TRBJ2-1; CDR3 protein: CASSPRGTGAYNEQFF
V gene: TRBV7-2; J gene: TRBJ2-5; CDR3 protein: CASSPAGGPWQETQYF
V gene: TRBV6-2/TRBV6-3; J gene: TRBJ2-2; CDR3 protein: CASSPTVRLAHTGELFF
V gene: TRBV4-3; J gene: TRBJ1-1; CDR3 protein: CASSQGVARATEAFF
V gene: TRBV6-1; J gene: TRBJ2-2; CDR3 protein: CASYRGSKTGELFF
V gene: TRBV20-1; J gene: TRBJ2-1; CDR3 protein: CSALSGTENNEQFF
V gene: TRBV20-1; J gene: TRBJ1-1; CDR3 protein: CSASGQGYTEAFF
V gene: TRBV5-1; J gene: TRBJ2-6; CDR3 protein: CASNQGSGANVLTF
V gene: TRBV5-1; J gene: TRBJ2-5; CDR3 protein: CASSADSGARAQYF
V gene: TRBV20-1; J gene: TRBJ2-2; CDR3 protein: CSAPANTGELFF
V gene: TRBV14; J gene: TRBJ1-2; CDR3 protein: CASSQDIPGGQDGYTF
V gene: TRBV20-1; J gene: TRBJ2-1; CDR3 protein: CSARDPRRYNEQFF
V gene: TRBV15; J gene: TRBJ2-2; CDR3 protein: CATSREAPGAGELFF
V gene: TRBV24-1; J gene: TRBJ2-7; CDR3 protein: CATSEGEPPQQYF
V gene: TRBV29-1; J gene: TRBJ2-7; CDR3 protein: CSGVGTGYEQYF
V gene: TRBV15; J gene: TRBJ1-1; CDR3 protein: CATSRTFTGENTEAFF
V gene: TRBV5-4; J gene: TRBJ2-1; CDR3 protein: CASSLGGDAARNEQFF
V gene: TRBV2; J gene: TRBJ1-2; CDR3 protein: CASSPLLTGGDYGYTF
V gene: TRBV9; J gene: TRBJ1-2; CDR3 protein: CASSPRGEGPGYTF
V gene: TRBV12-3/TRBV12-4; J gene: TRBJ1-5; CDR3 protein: CASSFDSPTNNQPQHF
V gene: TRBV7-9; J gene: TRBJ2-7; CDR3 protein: CASSFRTGSSYEQYF
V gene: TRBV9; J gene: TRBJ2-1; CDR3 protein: CASSLRTGGLSSYNEQFF
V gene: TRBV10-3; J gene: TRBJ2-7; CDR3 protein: CAIRGGTVQEQYF